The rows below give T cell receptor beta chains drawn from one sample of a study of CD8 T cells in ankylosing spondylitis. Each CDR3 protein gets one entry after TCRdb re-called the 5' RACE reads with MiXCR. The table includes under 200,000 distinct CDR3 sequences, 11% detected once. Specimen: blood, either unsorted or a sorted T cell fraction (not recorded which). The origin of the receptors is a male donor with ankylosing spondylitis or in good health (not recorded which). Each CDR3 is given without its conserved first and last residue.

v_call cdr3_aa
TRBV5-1 ASSLDFRAAGANVLT
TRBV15 ATSRVGQGVRETQY
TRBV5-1 ASSVGKETQY
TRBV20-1 SARDSSGGGNTDTQY
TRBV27 ASSPYFTDTQY
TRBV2 ASSPPYNEQF
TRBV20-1 SAKDREGYGYT
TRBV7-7 ASSSSGNSRLIYEQY
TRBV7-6 ASSLAAGVEAF
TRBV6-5 ASSSSGGYGYT
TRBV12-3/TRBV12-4 ASRAGTEAF
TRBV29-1 SGLGSWLAGHGGTQY
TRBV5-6 ASRAGGTQY
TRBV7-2 ASSLGQTYGEQF
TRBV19 ASSIGQTNFYNEQF
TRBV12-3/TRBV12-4 ASSLAPGVYEQY
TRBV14 ASSQNRGLGYGYT
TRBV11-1 ASSFSGGPTYEQY
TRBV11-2 ASSTPRTDPQETQY
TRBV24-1 ATSDLDQGSNQPQH
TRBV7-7 ASSLQLAGLKY
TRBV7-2 ASSLMLAGSYEQY
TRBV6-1 ASRPGQGASYGYT
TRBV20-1 SAEERGGAAKNIQY
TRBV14 ASSQDSQWFGDQY
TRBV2 ASLLLAGRNYNEQF
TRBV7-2 ASSSGTFYGYT
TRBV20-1 SARDDRIQPQH
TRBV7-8 ASSLSGNTDTQY
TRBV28 ASSLPTWGQRMVEQY